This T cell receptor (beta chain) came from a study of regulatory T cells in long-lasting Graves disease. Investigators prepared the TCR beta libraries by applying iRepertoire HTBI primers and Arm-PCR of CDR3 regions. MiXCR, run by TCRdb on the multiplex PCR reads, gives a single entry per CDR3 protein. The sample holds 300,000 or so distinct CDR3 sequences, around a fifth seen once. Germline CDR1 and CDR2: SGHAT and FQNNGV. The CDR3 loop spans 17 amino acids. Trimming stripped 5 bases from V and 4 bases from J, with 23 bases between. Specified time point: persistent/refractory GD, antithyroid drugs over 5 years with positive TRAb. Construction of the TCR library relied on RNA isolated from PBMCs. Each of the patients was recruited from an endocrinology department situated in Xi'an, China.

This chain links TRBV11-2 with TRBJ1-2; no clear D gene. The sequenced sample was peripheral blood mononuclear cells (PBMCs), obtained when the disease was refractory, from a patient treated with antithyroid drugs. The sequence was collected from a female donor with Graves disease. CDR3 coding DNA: TGTGCCAGCAGCCCCCTTAGCTTAGGAGGGTCCGTCTATGGCTACACCTTC. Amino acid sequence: CASSPLSLGGSVYGYTF.